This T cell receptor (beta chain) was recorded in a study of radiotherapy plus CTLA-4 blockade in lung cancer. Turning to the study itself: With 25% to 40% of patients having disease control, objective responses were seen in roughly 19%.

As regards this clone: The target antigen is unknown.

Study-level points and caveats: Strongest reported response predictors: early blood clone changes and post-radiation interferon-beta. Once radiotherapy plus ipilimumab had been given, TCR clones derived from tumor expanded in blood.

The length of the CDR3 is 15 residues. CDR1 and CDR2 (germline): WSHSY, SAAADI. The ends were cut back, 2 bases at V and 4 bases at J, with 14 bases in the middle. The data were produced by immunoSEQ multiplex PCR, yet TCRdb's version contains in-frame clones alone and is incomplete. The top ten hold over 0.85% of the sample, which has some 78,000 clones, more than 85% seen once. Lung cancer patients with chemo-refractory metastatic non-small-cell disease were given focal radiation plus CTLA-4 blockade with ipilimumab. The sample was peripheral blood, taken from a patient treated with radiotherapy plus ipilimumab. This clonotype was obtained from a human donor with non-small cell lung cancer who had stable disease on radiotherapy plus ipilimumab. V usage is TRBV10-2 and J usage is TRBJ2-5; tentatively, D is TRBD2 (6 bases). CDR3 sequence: CASSEGRRALETQYF. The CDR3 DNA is TGCGCCAGCAGTGAGGGCCGGAGGGCCCTAGAGACCCAGTACTTC.